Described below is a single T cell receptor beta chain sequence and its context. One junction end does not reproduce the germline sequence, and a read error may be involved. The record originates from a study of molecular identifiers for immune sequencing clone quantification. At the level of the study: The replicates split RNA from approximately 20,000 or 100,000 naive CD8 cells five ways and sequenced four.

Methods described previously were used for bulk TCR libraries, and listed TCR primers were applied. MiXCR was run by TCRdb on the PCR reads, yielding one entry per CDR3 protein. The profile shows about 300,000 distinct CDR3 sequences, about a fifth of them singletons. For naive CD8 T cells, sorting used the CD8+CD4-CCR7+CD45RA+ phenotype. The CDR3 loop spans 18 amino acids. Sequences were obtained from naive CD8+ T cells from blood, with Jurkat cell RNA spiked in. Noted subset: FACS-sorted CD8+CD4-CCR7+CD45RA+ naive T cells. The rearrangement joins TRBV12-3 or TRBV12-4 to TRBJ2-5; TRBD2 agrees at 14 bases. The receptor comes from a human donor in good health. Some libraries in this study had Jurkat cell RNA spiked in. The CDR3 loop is CAGSLGTSGGPNQETQYF. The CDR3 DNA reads TGTGCCGGCAGTTTAGGGACTAGCGGGGGACCCAACCAAGAGACCCAGTACTTC.